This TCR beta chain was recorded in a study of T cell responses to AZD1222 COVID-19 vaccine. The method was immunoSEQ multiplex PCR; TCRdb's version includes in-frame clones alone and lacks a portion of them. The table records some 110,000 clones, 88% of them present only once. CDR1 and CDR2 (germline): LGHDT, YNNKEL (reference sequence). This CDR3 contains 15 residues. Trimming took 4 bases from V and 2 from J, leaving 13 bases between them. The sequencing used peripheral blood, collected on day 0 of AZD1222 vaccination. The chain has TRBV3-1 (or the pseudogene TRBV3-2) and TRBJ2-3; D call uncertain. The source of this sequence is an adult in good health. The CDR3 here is CASSPTRTSTDTQYF. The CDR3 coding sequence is TGTGCCAGCAGCCCTACCAGGACCTCCACAGATACGCAGTATTTT.